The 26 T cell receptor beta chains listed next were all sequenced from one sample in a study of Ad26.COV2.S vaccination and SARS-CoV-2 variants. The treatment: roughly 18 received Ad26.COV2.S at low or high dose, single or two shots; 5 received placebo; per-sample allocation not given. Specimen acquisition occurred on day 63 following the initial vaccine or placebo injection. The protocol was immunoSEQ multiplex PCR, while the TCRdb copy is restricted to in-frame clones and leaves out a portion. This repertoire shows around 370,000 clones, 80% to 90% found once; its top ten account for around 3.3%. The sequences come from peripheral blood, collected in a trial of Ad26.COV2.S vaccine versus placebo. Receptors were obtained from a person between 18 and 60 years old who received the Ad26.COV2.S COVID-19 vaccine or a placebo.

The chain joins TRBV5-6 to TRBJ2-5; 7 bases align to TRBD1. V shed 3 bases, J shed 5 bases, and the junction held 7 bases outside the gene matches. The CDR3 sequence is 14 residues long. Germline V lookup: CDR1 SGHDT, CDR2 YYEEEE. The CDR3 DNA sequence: TGTGCCAGCAGCTGGGTAGGGGGCGCGGAGACCCAGTACTTC. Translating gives CASSWVGGAETQYF.

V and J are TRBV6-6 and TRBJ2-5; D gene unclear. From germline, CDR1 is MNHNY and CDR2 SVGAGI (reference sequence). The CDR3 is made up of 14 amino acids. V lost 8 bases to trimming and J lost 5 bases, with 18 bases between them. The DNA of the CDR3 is TGTGCCAGCGGACCCGGACCTCTCCACGAGACCCAGTACTTC. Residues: CASGPGPLHETQYF.

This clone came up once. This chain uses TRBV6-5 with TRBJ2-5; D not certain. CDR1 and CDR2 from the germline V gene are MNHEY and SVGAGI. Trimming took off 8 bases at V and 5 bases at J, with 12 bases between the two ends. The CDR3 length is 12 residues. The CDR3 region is CASDNEAETQYF. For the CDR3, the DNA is TGTGCCAGCGATAATGAGGCGGAGACCCAGTACTTC.

CDR3 protein: CASSFRPGQGPHEQYF. The DNA for the CDR3 is TGTGCCAGCAGTTTCCGGCCCGGACAGGGGCCCCACGAGCAGTACTTC. V gene TRBV27 combines with J gene TRBJ2-7; 9 positions agree with TRBD1. CDR1 is MNHEY, CDR2 SMNVEV, per germline (reference sequence). This CDR3 comprises 16 residues. The ends lost 3 bases at V and 5 bases at J; junction bases unmatched: 11.

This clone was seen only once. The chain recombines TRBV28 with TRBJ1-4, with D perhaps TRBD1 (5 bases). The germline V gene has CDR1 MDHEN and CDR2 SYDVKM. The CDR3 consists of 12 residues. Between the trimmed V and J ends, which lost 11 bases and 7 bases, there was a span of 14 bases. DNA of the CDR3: TGTGCCTCTGGGACGGTTTTTGAAAAACTGTTTTTT. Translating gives CASGTVFEKLFF.

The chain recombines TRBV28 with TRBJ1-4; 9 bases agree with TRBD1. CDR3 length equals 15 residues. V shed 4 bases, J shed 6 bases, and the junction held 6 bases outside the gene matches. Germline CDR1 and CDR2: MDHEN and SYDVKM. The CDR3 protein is CASSSLDRGYEKLFF. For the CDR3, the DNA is TGTGCCAGCAGTTCCCTGGACAGGGGTTATGAAAAACTGTTTTTT.

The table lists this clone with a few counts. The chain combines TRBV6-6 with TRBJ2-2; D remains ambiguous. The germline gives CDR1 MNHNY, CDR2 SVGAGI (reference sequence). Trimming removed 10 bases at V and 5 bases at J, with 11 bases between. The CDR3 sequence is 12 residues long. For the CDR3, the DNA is TGTGCCACCGACACCGGGACCGGGGAGCTGTTTTTT. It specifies CATDTGTGELFF.

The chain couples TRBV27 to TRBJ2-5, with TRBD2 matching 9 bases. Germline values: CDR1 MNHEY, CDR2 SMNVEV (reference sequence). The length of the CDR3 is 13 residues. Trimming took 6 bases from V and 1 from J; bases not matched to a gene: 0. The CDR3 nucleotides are TGTGCCAGCAGGCGGGGGGGCCAAGAGACCCAGTACTTC. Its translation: CASRRGGQETQYF.

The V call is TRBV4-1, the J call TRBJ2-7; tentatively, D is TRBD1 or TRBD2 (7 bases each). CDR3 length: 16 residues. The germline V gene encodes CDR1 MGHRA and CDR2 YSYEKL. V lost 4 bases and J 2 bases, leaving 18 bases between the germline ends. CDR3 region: CASSLSGGGGTYEQYF. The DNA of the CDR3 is TGCGCCAGCAGCCTGTCAGGGGGGGGCGGCACCTACGAGCAGTACTTC.

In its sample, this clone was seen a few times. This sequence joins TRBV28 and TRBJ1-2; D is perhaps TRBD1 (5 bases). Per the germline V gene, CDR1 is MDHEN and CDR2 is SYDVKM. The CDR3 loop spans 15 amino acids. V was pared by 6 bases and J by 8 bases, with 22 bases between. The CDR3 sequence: CASSNGTISLWGYTF. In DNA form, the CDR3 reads TGTGCCAGCAGCAATGGGACCATATCCCTGTGGGGCTACACCTTC.

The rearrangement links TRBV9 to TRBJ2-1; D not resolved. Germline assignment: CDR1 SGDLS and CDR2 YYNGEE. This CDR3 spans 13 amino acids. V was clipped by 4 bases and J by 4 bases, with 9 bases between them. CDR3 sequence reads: CASSPSDYNEQFF. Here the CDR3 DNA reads TGTGCCAGCAGCCCCTCCGATTACAATGAGCAGTTCTTC.

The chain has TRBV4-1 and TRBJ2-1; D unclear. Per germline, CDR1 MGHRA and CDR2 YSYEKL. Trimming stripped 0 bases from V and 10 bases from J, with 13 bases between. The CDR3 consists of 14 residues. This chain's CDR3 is CASSQDHTLGEQFF. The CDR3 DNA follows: TGCGCCAGCAGCCAAGATCATACCCTAGGGGAGCAGTTCTTC.

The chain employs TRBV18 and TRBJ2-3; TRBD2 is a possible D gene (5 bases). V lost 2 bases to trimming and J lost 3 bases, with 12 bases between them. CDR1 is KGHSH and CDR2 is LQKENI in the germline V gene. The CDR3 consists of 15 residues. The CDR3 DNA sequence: TGTGCCAGCTCACCAAATTTGGGAGTTACAGATACGCAGTATTTT. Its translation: CASSPNLGVTDTQYF.

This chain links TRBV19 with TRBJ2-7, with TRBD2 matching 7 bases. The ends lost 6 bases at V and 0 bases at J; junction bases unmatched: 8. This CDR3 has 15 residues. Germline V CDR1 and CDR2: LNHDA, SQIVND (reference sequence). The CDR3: CASRPSGTASYEQYF. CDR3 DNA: TGTGCCAGTAGACCAAGCGGGACGGCCTCCTACGAGCAGTACTTC.

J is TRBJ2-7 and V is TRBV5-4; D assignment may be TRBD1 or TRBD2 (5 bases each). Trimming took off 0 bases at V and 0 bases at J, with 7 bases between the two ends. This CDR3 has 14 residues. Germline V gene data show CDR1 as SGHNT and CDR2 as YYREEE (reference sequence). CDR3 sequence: CASSLGDLSYEQYF. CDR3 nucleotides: TGTGCCAGCAGCTTGGGGGACCTCTCCTACGAGCAGTACTTC.

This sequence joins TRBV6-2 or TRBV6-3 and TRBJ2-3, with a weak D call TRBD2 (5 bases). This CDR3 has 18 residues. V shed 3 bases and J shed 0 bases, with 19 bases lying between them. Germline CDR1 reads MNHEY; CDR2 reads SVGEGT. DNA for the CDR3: TGTGCCAGCAGTTATCCTCCACCGGGGTTCCTCAGCACAGATACGCAGTATTTT. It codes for CASSYPPPGFLSTDTQYF.

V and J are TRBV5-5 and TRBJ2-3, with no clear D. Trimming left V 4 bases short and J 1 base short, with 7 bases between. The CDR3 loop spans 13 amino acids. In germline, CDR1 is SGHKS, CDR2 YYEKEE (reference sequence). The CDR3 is CASSPPRTDTQYF. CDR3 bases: TGTGCCAGCAGCCCCCCCCGCACAGATACGCAGTATTTT.

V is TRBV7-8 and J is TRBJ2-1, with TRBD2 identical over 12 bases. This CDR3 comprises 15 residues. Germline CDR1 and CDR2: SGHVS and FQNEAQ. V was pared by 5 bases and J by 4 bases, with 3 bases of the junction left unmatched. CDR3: CASSRTSGEYNEQFF. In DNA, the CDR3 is TGTGCCAGCAGCCGGACTAGCGGGGAGTACAATGAGCAGTTCTTC. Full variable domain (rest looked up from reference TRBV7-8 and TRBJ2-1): GAGVSQSPRYKVAKRGQDVALRCDPISGHVSLFWYQQALGQGPEFLTYFQNEAQLDKSGLPSDRFFAERPEGSVSTLKIQRTQQEDSAVYLCASSRTSGEYNEQFFGPGTRLTVL.

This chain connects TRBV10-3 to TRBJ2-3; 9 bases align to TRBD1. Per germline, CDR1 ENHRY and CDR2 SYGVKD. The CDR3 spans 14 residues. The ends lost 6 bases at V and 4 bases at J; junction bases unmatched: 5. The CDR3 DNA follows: TGTGCCATCAGGGGGACAGGGTACGCAGATACGCAGTATTTT. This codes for CAIRGTGYADTQYF.

CDR3: CASRLGLSNSPLHF. The CDR3 DNA is TGTGCCAGCAGGCTAGGACTGTCCAATTCACCCCTCCACTTT. This chain joins TRBV27 and TRBJ1-6; no clear D gene. Trimming cost V 6 bases and J 7 bases, with 13 bases left between them. This CDR3 spans 14 amino acids. CDR1 MNHEY and CDR2 SMNVEV come from the germline V gene (reference sequence).

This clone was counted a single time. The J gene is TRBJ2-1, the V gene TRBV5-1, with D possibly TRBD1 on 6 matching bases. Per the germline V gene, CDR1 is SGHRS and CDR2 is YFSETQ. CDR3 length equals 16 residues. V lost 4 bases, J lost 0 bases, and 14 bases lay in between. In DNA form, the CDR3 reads TGCGCCAGCAGCACGCGACAGGCTATCTCCTACAATGAGCAGTTCTTC. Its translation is CASSTRQAISYNEQFF. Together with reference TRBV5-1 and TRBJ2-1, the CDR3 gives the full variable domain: KAGVTQTPRYLIKTRGQQVTLSCSPISGHRSVSWYQQTPGQGLQFLFEYFSETQRNKGNFPGRFSGRQFSNSRSEMNVSTLELGDSALYLCASSTRQAISYNEQFFGPGTRLTVL.

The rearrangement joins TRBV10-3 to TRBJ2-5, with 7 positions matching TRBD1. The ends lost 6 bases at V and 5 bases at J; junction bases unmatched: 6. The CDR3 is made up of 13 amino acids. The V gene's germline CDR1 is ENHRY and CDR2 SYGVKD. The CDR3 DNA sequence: TGTGCCATCAGACAGGGGTTTGGGGAGACCCAGTACTTC. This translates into CAIRQGFGETQYF.

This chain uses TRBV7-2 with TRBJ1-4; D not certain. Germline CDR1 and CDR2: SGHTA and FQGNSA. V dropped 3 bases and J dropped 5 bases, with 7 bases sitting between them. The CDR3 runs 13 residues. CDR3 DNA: TGTGCCAGCAGCTTTGGCGGAAATGAAAAACTGTTTTTT. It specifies CASSFGGNEKLFF.

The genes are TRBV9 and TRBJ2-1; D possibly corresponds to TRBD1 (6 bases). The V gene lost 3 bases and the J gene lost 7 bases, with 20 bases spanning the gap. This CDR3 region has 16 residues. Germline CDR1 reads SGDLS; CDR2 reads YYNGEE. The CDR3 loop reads CASSGGPRTALNEQFF. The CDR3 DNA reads TGTGCCAGCAGCGGAGGCCCTCGGACAGCACTAAATGAGCAGTTCTTC.

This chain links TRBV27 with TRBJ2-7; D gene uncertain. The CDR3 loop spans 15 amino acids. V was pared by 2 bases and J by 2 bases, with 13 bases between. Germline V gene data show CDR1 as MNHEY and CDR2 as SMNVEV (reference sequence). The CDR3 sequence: CASSLNTGRTYEQYF. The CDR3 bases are TGTGCCAGCAGTTTAAACACCGGACGGACCTACGAGCAGTACTTC.

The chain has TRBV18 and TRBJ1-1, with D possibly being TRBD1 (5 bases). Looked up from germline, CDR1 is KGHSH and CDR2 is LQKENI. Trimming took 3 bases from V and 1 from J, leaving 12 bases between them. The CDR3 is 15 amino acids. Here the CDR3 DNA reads TGTGCCAGCTCACCTTACGGGACGGGGAACACTGAAGCTTTCTTT. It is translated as CASSPYGTGNTEAFF.